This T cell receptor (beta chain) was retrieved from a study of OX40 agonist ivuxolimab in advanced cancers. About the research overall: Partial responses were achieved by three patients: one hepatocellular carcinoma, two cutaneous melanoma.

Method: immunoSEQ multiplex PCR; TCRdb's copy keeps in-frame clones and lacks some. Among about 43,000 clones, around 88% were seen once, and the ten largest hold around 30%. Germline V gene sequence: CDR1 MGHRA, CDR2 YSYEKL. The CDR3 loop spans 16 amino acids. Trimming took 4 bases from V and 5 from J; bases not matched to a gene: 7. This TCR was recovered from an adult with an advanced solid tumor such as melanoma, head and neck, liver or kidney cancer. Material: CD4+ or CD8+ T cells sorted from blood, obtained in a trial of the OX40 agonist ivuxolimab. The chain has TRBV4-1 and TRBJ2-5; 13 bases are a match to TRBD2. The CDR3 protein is CASSPGTSGTWETQYF. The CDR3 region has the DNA TGCGCCAGCAGCCCCGGGACTAGCGGGACTTGGGAGACCCAGTACTTC.